There are many counts of the clone carrying this TCR beta chain. The antigen is unknown. TCRdb ran MiXCR on the 5' RACE reads and lists one entry per CDR3 protein. The table includes 10,000 to 15,000 distinct CDR3 sequences, roughly 7.2% detected once. V lost 5 bases to trimming and J lost 0 bases, with 11 bases between them. The CDR3 covers 15 residues. Per the germline V gene, CDR1 is SGHTA and CDR2 is FQGNSA. These data belong to a study of spatial heterogeneity in lung cancer. Study-wide points: Among tumor T cells, estimated coverage was roughly 7% for alpha chains and around 13% for beta chains. Counts that tracked tumor mutation counts were those of expanded intratumoral alpha and beta TCRs.

Specified time point: sample taken at primary tumor resection. Material: lung tumor tissue, obtained at surgery. This chain links TRBV7-2 with TRBJ1-3; no definite D call. The TCR comes from a female donor with early-stage non-small cell lung cancer. The CDR3, as DNA: TGTGCCAGCAGCCCGGGCAGGCGCTCTGGAAACACCATATATTTT. Translation gives CASSPGRRSGNTIYF.